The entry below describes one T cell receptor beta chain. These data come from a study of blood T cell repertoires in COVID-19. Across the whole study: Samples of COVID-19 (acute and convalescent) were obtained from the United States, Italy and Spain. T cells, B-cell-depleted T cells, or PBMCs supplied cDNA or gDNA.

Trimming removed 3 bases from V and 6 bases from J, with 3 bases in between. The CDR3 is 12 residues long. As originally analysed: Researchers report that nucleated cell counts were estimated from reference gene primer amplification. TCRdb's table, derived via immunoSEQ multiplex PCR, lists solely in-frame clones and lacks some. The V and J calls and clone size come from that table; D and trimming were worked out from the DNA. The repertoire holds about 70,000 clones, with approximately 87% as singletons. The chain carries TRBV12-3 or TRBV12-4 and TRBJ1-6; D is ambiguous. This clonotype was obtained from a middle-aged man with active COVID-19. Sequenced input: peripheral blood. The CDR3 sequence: CASSFLNSPLHF. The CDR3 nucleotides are TGTGCCAGCAGTTTCCTTAATTCACCCCTCCACTTT.